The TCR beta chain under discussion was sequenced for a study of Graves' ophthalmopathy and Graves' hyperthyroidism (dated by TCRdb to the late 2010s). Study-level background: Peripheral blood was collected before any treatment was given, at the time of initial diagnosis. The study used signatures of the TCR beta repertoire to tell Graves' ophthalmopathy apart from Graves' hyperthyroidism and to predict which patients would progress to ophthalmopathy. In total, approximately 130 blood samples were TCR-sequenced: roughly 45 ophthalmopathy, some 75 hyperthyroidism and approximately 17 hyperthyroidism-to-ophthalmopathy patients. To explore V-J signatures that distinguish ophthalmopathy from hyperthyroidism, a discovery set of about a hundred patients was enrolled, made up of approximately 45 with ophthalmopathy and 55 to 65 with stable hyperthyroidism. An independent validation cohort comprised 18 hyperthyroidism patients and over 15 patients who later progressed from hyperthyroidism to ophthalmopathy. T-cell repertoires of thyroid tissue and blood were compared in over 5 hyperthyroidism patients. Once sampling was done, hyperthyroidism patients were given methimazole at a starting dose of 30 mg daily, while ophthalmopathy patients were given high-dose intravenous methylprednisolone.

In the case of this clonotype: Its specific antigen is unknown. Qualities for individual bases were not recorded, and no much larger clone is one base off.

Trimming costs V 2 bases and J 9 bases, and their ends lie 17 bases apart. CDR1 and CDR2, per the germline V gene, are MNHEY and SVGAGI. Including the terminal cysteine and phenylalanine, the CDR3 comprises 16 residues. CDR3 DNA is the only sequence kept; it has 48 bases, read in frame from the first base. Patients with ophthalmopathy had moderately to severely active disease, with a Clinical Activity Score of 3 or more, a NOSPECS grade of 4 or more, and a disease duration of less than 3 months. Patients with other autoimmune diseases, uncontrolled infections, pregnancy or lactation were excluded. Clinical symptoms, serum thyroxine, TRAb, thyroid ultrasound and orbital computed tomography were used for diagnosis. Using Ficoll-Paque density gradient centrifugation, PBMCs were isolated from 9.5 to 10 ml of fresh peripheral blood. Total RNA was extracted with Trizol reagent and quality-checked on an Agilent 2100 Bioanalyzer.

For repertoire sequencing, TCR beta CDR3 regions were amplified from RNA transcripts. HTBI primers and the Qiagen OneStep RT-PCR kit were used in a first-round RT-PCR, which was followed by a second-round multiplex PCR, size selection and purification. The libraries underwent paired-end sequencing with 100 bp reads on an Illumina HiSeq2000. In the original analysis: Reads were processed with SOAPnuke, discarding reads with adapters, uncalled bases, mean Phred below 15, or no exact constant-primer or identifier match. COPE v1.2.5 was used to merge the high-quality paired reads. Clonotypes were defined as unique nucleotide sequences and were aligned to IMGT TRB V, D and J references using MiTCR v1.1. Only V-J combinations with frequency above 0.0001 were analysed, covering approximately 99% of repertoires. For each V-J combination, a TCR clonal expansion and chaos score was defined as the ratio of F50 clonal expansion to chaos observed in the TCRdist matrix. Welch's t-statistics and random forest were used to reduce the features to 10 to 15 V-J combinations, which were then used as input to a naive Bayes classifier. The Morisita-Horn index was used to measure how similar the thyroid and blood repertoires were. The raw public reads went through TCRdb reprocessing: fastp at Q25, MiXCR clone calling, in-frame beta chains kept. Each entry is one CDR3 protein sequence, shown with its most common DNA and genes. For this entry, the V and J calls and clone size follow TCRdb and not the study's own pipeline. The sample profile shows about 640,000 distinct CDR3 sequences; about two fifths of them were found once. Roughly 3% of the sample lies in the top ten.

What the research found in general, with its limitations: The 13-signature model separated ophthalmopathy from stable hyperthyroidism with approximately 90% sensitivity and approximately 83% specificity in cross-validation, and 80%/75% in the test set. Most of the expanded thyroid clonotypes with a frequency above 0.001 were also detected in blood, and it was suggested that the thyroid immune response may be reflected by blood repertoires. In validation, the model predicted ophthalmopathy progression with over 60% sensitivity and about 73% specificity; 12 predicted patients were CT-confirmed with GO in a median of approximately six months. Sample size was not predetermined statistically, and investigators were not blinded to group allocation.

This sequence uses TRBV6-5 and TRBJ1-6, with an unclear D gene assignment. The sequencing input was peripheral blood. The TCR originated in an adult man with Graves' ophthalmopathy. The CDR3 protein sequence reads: CASSYHPRGRGSPLHF. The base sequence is TGTGCCAGCAGTTACCACCCAAGAGGGCGCGGTTCACCCCTCCACTTT.